The sequence of this T cell receptor delta chain was determined in a study of Vδ1+ human thymocytes listed by TCRdb under 2018. With respect to the entire study: mRNA-level TRG and TRD CDR3 repertoires of highly purified Vdelta1+ thymocytes from young children were characterised as a data resource. Validation of the multiplex-based CDR3 amplicon strategy against 5'RACE-based CDR3 amplicon generation methods had been performed previously. Overall study outcomes, separate from this receptor: The authors advised highly purified populations and single-cell validation, since unexpected Vdelta2 sequences could cause misinterpretation of bulk repertoire data. Even though sort purity was high, about 19% of thymic TRD sequences were Vdelta2 (and few were Vdelta3), which was not the case for the peripheral blood Vdelta1+ controls. Because no clustering by age or sex was observed, donors were not stratified by these variables in the analyses. Unlike the oligoclonal repertoires in peripheral blood, the thymic TRG and TRD repertoires appeared highly polyclonal, with Gaussian CDR3 length distributions. Many TRG clonotypes were shared between donors (up to roughly 6.9x10^3), whereas TRD repertoires were essentially private (max about 120 shared).

Concerning this clone: This receptor's antigen is unknown. No clone much larger than this one lies a single base away; base qualities are absent.

Thymic samples were depleted of alphabeta T cells, then CD3+ TCRVdelta1+ TCRVdelta2- thymocytes were FACS-sorted. The purity of the sorted Vdelta1+ thymocytes was between roughly 98% and 99.6%. The thymic specimens were obtained from several paediatric patients, aged 5 days to 15 months, who were having corrective cardiac surgery. The thymic tissue was dispersed, and mononuclear cells were isolated using a Histopaque-1077 density gradient. For staining, the antibodies used were anti-TCRVdelta1 clone TS8.2, anti-TCRVdelta2 clone B6, anti-CD3 clone HIT3a and anti-TCRalphabeta clone IP26. RNA was extracted with the RNeasy mini kit and reverse transcribed using Superscript III. To generate the CDR3 amplicons, a multiplex PCR was run using pooled V-gene forward primers together with a constant-region reverse primer that carried Illumina adaptor overhangs. Amplicons were gel-purified, then indexed with Nextera index primers over approximately 8 extra PCR cycles and purified with AMPure XP beads. Sequencing of the libraries was done on an Illumina MiSeq using paired-end 250 bp reads, dual indexing and an approximately 22% PhiX spike-in. The study's own analysis went as follows. Reads were quality checked with FastQC, and TRG read pairs were merged with ea-utils fastq-join. IMGT/HighV-QUEST was used to annotate the sequences, only productive sequences with an unambiguous V-gene assignment were kept, and clonotypes were defined as sequences sharing an identical CDR3 sequence. Downstream analysis used VDJtools 1.1.1, tcR 2.2.3, Treemap and vegan Shannon diversity in R 3.4.4. TCRdb called clones afresh from the public reads with CATT; identical DNA rows were later merged. For this entry, the V and J calls and clone size follow TCRdb and not the study's own pipeline. The sample table holds tens of thousands of delta-chain clones, of which 7.5% to 9% were seen once. The ten biggest clones cover about 0.9% of the sample.

The CDR3 spans 15 residues, from the cysteine through the phenylalanine. Just CDR3 DNA is preserved here, 45 bases in frame from base 1. V and J lose 5 bases and 4 bases, and a span of 17 bases separates them. From a lookup of the germline V gene, CDR1 and CDR2 are TSWWSYY and QGS. This sequence was found in a child less than two years old who had congenital heart surgery. The V gene is TRDV1 and the J gene is TRDJ1; perhaps TRDD2 is the D gene, with 6 bases matching. Sequencing used Vdelta1+ gamma-delta thymocytes from the thymus. According to the study, the label for this sample's cell subset or site signals: FACS-sorted CD3+ TCRalphabeta- TCRVdelta1+ TCRVdelta2- thymocytes. The CDR3 here reads CALGNNRPSVDKLIF. The DNA sequence is TGTGCTCTTGGGAATAACCGGCCTTCCGTCGATAAACTCATCTTT.